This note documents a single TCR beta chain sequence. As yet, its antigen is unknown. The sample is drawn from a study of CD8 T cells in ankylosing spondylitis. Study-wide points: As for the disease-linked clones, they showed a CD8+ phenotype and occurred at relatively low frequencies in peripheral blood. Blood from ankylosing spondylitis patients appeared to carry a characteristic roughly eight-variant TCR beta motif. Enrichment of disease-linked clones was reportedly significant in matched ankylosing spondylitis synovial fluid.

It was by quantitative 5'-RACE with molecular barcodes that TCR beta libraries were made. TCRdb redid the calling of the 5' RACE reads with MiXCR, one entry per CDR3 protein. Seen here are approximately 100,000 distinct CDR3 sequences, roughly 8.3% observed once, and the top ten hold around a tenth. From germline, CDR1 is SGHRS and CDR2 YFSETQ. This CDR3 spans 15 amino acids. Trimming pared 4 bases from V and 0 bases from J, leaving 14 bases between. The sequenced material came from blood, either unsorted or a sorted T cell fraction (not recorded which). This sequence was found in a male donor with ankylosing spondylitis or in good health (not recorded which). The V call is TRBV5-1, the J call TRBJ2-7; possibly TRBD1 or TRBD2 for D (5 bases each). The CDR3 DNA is TGCGCCAGCAGCCCCCCGGGACGGAGCTCCTACGAGCAGTACTTC. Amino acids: CASSPPGRSSYEQYF. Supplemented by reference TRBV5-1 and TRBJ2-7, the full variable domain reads KAGVTQTPRYLIKTRGQQVTLSCSPISGHRSVSWYQQTPGQGLQFLFEYFSETQRNKGNFPGRFSGRQFSNSRSEMNVSTLELGDSALYLCASSPPGRSSYEQYFGPGTRLTVT.